The 24 T cell receptor beta chains listed next were all sequenced from one sample in a study of T cell repertoires in cytomegalovirus infection. These receptors have no known antigen. TCRdb ran MiXCR on the reads and lists one entry per CDR3 protein. The sample lists some 800,000 distinct CDR3 sequences, around a third occurring once. The input for sequencing was cultured CD8+ T cells from PBMCs, taken from culture after CMV antigen stimulation. These receptors were taken from a human donor in good health (CMV status not recorded). Some clones in this sample may be carry-over from other donors' samples.

The chain is built from TRBV4-3 and TRBJ1-2; TRBD1 matches at 8 bases. V was clipped by 2 bases and J by 5 bases; unmatched bases: 7. The CDR3 totals 15 residues. CDR1 LGHNA and CDR2 YSLEER come from the germline V gene. The CDR3, as DNA: TGCGCCAGCAGCCAAATGGTGACAGGGGAGTATGGCTACACCTTC. This translates into CASSQMVTGEYGYTF.

J is TRBJ2-5 and V is TRBV7-9; 11 bases align to TRBD1. Per the germline V gene, CDR1 is SEHNR and CDR2 is FQNEAQ (reference sequence). The CDR3 spans 16 residues. V lost 5 bases to trimming and J lost 3 bases; unmatched junction nucleotides: 8. CDR3 in amino acids: CASSPTGTGGEETQYF. CDR3 in DNA: TGTGCCAGCAGCCCCACCGGGACAGGGGGTGAAGAGACCCAGTACTTC.

This chain links TRBV12-3 or TRBV12-4 with TRBJ2-3; D may be TRBD1 or TRBD2 (7 bases each). The ends were cut back, 5 bases at V and 6 bases at J, with 12 bases in the middle. The CDR3 has 13 residues. The CDR3 DNA is TGTGCCAGCAGTCCTCAGGGGGGGGATACGCAGTATTTT. Translating gives CASSPQGGDTQYF.

The chain couples TRBV19 to TRBJ1-5; D unresolved. This CDR3 is built from 14 residues. Trimming removed 9 bases from V and 9 bases from J, with 21 bases in between. The germline gives CDR1 LNHDA, CDR2 SQIVND (reference sequence). The CDR3 DNA is TGTGCCAGCCAGATGTCCCCCGGGCTCCCGCCCCAGCATTTT. Translated, it gives CASQMSPGLPPQHF.

This clonotype has more than one count but fewer than ten. The chain recombines TRBV19 with TRBJ1-5; D is undetermined. The CDR3 sequence is 17 residues long. Trimming removed 4 bases from V and 6 bases from J, with 22 bases in between. In germline, CDR1 is LNHDA, CDR2 SQIVND (reference sequence). The CDR3 sequence is CASSTRGGHGVSQPQHF. CDR3 DNA sequence: TGTGCCAGTAGTACCAGAGGAGGGCACGGAGTGAGTCAGCCCCAGCATTTT.

This clonotype was seen at least ten times. The chain is built from TRBV12-3 or TRBV12-4 and TRBJ1-1; 7 bases align to TRBD1. The CDR3 runs to 15 residues. Trimming cost V 5 bases and J 0 bases; bases outside gene matches: 6. For the CDR3, the DNA is TGTGCCAGCAGTGACAGGGTTTATCTGAACACTGAAGCTTTCTTT. Translation: CASSDRVYLNTEAFF.

This clonotype was seen a few times. The chain has TRBV6-2 or TRBV6-3 and TRBJ1-1; no definite D call. V was trimmed by 2 bases and J by 1 base, leaving 14 bases between them. Germline CDR1 reads MNHEY; CDR2 reads SVGEGT. The CDR3 has 16 amino acids. The CDR3 spells CASSYAQWLRNTEAFF. In DNA, the CDR3 is TGTGCCAGCAGTTACGCTCAGTGGCTCCGGAACACTGAAGCTTTCTTT.

This clonotype was counted between two and nine times. This chain links TRBV27 with TRBJ2-3; D uncertain. The germline V gene has CDR1 MNHEY and CDR2 SMNVEV (reference sequence). The CDR3 loop spans 14 amino acids. Trimming left V 5 bases short and J 0 bases short, with 9 bases between. The CDR3 nucleotides read TGTGCCAGCAGTATCATTCAAAGCACAGATACGCAGTATTTT. It yields the protein CASSIIQSTDTQYF.

In its sample, this clonotype was seen a few times. The chain joins TRBV7-9 to TRBJ2-3, with unresolved D. The ends were cut back, 5 bases at V and 5 bases at J, with 14 bases in the middle. The CDR3 loop spans 14 amino acids. Germline CDR1 is SEHNR and CDR2 is FQNEAQ (reference sequence). The CDR3 sequence: CASSPAVLGDTQYF. DNA of the CDR3: TGTGCCAGCAGCCCGGCGGTCTTGGGAGATACGCAGTATTTT.

This chain joins TRBV4-1 and TRBJ2-2; D may be TRBD2 (5 bases). V lost 4 bases, J lost 2 bases, and 14 bases lay in between. The germline V gene encodes CDR1 MGHRA and CDR2 YSYEKL. This CDR3 has 16 residues. CDR3 in amino acids: CASSPRDYTNTGELFF. The DNA for the CDR3 is TGCGCCAGCAGCCCCCGAGACTATACAAACACCGGGGAGCTGTTTTTT.

This sequence joins TRBV19 and TRBJ2-7, with D perhaps TRBD2 (6 bases). The CDR3 extends over 12 amino acids. V was clipped by 10 bases and J by 0 bases, with 10 bases between them. Germline CDR1 LNHDA, CDR2 SQIVND (reference sequence). The CDR3 coding sequence is TGTGCCACCCTGGGGGGCTCCTACGAGCAGTACTTC. This gives the protein CATLGGSYEQYF.

This chain uses TRBV7-9 with TRBJ2-1; 7 positions match TRBD1. Germline CDR1 SEHNR, CDR2 FQNEAQ (reference sequence). Trimming removed 8 bases from V and 3 bases from J; junction bases left unmatched: 13. The CDR3 covers 16 residues. CDR3 sequence reads: CASGPPRGNLYNEQFF. The DNA for the CDR3 is TGTGCCAGCGGCCCCCCCAGGGGGAACCTCTACAATGAGCAGTTCTTC.

In this sample, this clonotype turned up many times. The chain uses TRBV7-9 and TRBJ2-3, with D maybe TRBD2 (6 bases). V gave up 5 bases and J gave up 4 bases, with 13 bases separating them. CDR3 length: 14 residues. Germline V gives CDR1 SEHNR, CDR2 FQNEAQ (reference sequence). CDR3 loop: CASSPWEAPDTQYF. The CDR3 DNA reads as TGTGCCAGCAGCCCATGGGAGGCTCCAGATACGCAGTATTTT.

Only a few counts were recorded for this clonotype. The rearrangement links TRBV6-5 to TRBJ1-1; no firm D call. The CDR3 length is 14 residues. The germline V gene encodes CDR1 MNHEY and CDR2 SVGAGI. The V end lost 0 bases, the J end lost 4 bases, and 9 bases lay between the germline ends. CDR3 residues: CASSYSFERTEAFF. As DNA, the CDR3 is TGTGCCAGCAGTTACTCCTTCGAGCGCACTGAAGCTTTCTTT.

The table lists this clonotype with a count of one. This chain links TRBV6-2 or TRBV6-3 with TRBJ1-1; TRBD1 is a possible D gene (5 bases). The V gene's germline CDR1 is MNHEY and CDR2 SVGEGT. The CDR3 runs 13 residues. The germline V and J ends were trimmed by 6 bases and 4 bases, with 12 bases remaining between them. CDR3 in amino acids: CASRTQGTTEAFF. In nucleotides, the CDR3 is TGTGCCAGCAGAACCCAGGGTACCACTGAAGCTTTCTTT.

This clonotype was found once. J is TRBJ2-1 and V is TRBV12-5; 7 bases are shared with TRBD1. Trimming took 3 bases from V and 7 from J; bases not matched to a gene: 3. Germline values: CDR1 LGHNT, CDR2 FRNRAP. The CDR3 length is 13 residues. The CDR3 DNA reads TGTGCTAGTGGTTTAGGGGGCGCGAATGAGCAGTTCTTC. This encodes CASGLGGANEQFF.

The table lists this clonotype with a few counts. The chain uses TRBV27 and TRBJ1-1, with D hard to call. The V end was cut by 2 bases, the J end by 0 bases, with 10 bases between. The CDR3 extends over 15 amino acids. Germline V gives CDR1 MNHEY, CDR2 SMNVEV (reference sequence). CDR3 region: CASSLGWSVNTEAFF. The CDR3 bases are TGTGCCAGCAGTTTAGGGTGGTCGGTGAACACTGAAGCTTTCTTT.

This clonotype appeared a single time. The chain joins TRBV11-2 to TRBJ2-5; 7 nucleotides match TRBD2. Losses at the gene ends were 8 bases for V and 2 bases for J; bases not matched to a gene: 2. Germline V gene lookup returns CDR1 SGHAT and CDR2 FQNNGV. This CDR3 contains 12 residues. CDR3 residues: CASAGVQETQYF. The CDR3 DNA is TGTGCCAGCGCGGGAGTTCAAGAGACCCAGTACTTC.

CDR3 in amino acids: CASSDRQASYEQYV. As DNA, the CDR3 is TGTGCCAGCAGTGACCGACAGGCCTCCTACGAGCAGTACGTC. The chain recombines TRBV6-2 or TRBV6-3 with TRBJ2-7; possibly TRBD1 for D (6 bases). The germline gives CDR1 MNHEY, CDR2 SVGEGT. This CDR3 has 14 amino acids. Trimming removed 5 bases at V and 0 bases at J, with 11 bases between.

The chain uses TRBV2 and TRBJ2-5, with 9 nucleotides matching TRBD2. The CDR3 covers 15 residues. V lost 5 bases to trimming and J lost 4 bases; unmatched junction nucleotides: 8. Germline values: CDR1 SNHLY, CDR2 FYNNEI. DNA for the CDR3: TGTGCCAGCAGTTCTAGCGGGGCTATTCGAGAGACCCAGTACTTC. As protein: CASSSSGAIRETQYF.

The chain has TRBV5-4 and TRBJ1-1; D remains unclear. The CDR3 loop spans 16 amino acids. Trimming shortened V by 0 bases and J by 1 base, and 13 bases separated the two germline ends. Per the germline V gene, CDR1 is SGHNT and CDR2 is YYREEE (reference sequence). The CDR3 DNA is TGTGCCAGCAGCTTGGGTCTGGAGAAGGGGAACACTGAAGCTTTCTTT. This translates into CASSLGLEKGNTEAFF.

The chain is built from TRBV27 and TRBJ2-1; tentative D call: TRBD1 (6 bases). Trimming removed 5 bases at V and 7 bases at J, with 9 bases between. The CDR3 loop spans 12 amino acids. Germline CDR1 MNHEY, CDR2 SMNVEV (reference sequence). The CDR3 reads CASSTGINEQFF. Here the CDR3 DNA reads TGTGCCAGCAGTACAGGGATTAATGAGCAGTTCTTC.

The chain employs TRBV5-1 and TRBJ1-5, with D unresolved. The CDR3 sequence is 13 residues long. Germline CDR1 SGHRS, CDR2 YFSETQ. With 1 base removed from V and 6 bases from J, the gap between germline ends came to 8 bases. The CDR3 loop reads CASSLYPGQPQHF. The CDR3 nucleotides read TGCGCCAGCAGCTTGTATCCCGGTCAGCCCCAGCATTTT.

This clonotype was seen more than once but under ten times. The rearrangement uses TRBV6-6 and TRBJ1-2; D is unresolved. Trimming took off 4 bases at V and 0 bases at J, with 9 bases between the two ends. There are 14 residues in the CDR3. CDR1 MNHNY and CDR2 SVGAGI come from the germline V gene (reference sequence). Here the CDR3 DNA reads TGTGCCAGCAGTTTGGAGGGATCTAACTATGGCTACACCTTC. Amino acids: CASSLEGSNYGYTF.